This is a list of T cell receptor beta chains from one sample in a study of blood T cell repertoires in COVID-19. The method was immunoSEQ multiplex PCR; TCRdb's version includes in-frame clones alone and lacks a portion of them. The data contain around 67,000 clones, more than 75% of them singletons. Sequencing input: peripheral blood. Source of these receptors: a man aged 45-60 years with active COVID-19. CDR3s include the opening cysteine and the closing phenylalanine or tryptophan. D genes are given only for firm matches. Expanded clones get a size class; other rows say once, few or many, or leave the size out.

v_gene	abundance	j_gene	d_gene	CDR3nt	CDR3aa
TRBV2	.	TRBJ2-3	.	TGTGCCAGCAGTGAGTCTAGATCTAGAGTTGATACGCAGTATTTT	CASSESRSRVDTQYF
TRBV6-2/TRBV6-3	once	TRBJ2-5	TRBD1	TGTGCCAGCAGTAGGGACAGGGAAGAGACCCAGTACTTC	CASSRDREETQYF
TRBV27	.	TRBJ2-7	TRBD1	TGTGCCAGCAGTATCCGGGACAGGGGGGACGAGCAGTACTTC	CASSIRDRGDEQYF
TRBV18	.	TRBJ1-1	.	TGTGCCAGCTCACCACCGGAAACAGCGAACACTGAAGCTTTCTTT	CASSPPETANTEAFF
TRBV24-1	.	TRBJ2-5	TRBD1	TGTGCCACCAGTGATTGGGGGACAGGGATAGAGACCCAGTACTTC	CATSDWGTGIETQYF
TRBV5-1	.	TRBJ1-1	.	TGCGCCAGCAGCTACCACCCGAGAGCGGACGGGAACACTGAAGCTTTCTTT	CASSYHPRADGNTEAFF
TRBV4-1	once	TRBJ2-5	TRBD2	TGCGCCAGCAGCCAAGAGCCGACTAGCGGGGGAGAGACCCAGTACTTC	CASSQEPTSGGETQYF
TRBV30	.	TRBJ2-7	.	TGTGCCTGGAGTTGGAGGGAAACCTCCTACGAGCAGTACTTC	CAWSWRETSYEQYF
TRBV7-2	.	TRBJ2-1	.	TGTGCCAGCAGCCCCGTCGGGAGAGAGCAGTTCTTC	CASSPVGREQFF
TRBV14	.	TRBJ2-7	.	TGTGCCAGCAGCCGCCAGGCCCCCTCCGAGCAGTACTTC	CASSRQAPSEQYF
TRBV7-2	.	TRBJ2-7	.	TGTGCCAGCAGCTTAGCGGGGGAGGTCTACGAGCAGTACTTC	CASSLAGEVYEQYF
TRBV11-1	.	TRBJ2-1	TRBD2	TGTGCCAGCGCATTAAGGTCTAGCGGGACGTATGAGCAGTTCTTC	CASALRSSGTYEQFF
TRBV5-1	.	TRBJ2-5	TRBD2	TGCGCCAGCAGCTTGGGACCCCTAGCGGGGGACCAAGAGACCCAGTACTTC	CASSLGPLAGDQETQYF
TRBV6-5	.	TRBJ1-1	.	TGTGCCAGCAGTAAGCGAACTGGGACAAACACTGAAGCTTTCTTT	CASSKRTGTNTEAFF